These 28 T cell receptor beta chains came from one sample sequenced in a study of blood T cells in healthy people across ages. For the second PCR, which ran for about 6 to 11 cycles, a sample-barcoded 5' primer and a J-beta primer mix were used. TCRdb passed the 5' RACE reads through MiXCR, listing each CDR3 protein once. The table has 1.5 million to 2 million distinct CDR3 sequences, 34% seen once. Sequencing input: blood. The source of these receptors is a woman under 40 in good health.

The chain carries TRBV6-4 and TRBJ1-2; TRBD1 is a possible D gene (6 bases). Germline V CDR1 and CDR2: MRHNA, SNTAGT. V dropped 3 bases and J dropped 7 bases, with 15 bases sitting between them. The CDR3 has 14 residues. CDR3 amino acids: CASSESGGASGYTF. CDR3 bases: TGTGCCAGCAGTGAGAGTGGGGGCGCGAGTGGCTACACCTTC.

This clonotype was recorded a few times. This chain links TRBV9 with TRBJ2-7, with TRBD1 matching 7 bases. Germline V gene sequence: CDR1 SGDLS, CDR2 YYNGEE. The junction had 9 bases not matched to a gene; V was cut back by 3 bases and J by 3 bases. This CDR3 spans 15 amino acids. CDR3 protein: CASSAETGPYYEQYF. In nucleotides, the CDR3 is TGTGCCAGCAGCGCTGAGACAGGGCCCTACTACGAGCAGTACTTC.

The J gene is TRBJ2-5, the V gene TRBV14; TRBD2 aligns across 7 bases. There are 15 residues in the CDR3. The germline CDR1 and CDR2 sequences are SGHDN and FVKESK. J was trimmed by 6 bases and V by 0 bases; bases with no gene match: 7. CDR3 residues: CASSQESGTLKTQYF. The DNA for the CDR3 is TGTGCCAGCAGCCAAGAAAGCGGGACTTTAAAGACCCAGTACTTC.

This clonotype was detected ten times or more. The rearrangement uses TRBV4-1 and TRBJ2-7; 7 bases line up with TRBD1. V lost 3 bases, J lost 3 bases, and 5 bases stayed unmatched. This CDR3 is 14 amino acids long. The germline gives CDR1 MGHRA, CDR2 YSYEKL. The CDR3 DNA reads as TGCGCCAGCAGCCACGTCAGACAGGGCTACGAGCAGTACTTC. This encodes CASSHVRQGYEQYF.

This clonotype appeared a few times. The germline gene is not matched at one end of the junction; a read error may be the cause. J is TRBJ2-7 and V is TRBV29-1, with unresolved D. The germline V gene has CDR1 SQVTM and CDR2 ANQGSEA. This CDR3 has 8 amino acids. In DNA, the CDR3 is TGCAGCGTCGGACCGCAATCCTTC. Its translation: CSVGPQSF.

V is TRBV7-6 and J is TRBJ2-3; D unresolved. The CDR3 length is 13 residues. From germline, CDR1 is SGHVS and CDR2 FNYEAQ. V dropped 2 bases and J dropped 6 bases, with 9 bases sitting between them. CDR3 sequence reads: CASSLTSEDTQYF. CDR3 bases: TGTGCCAGCAGCTTAACGAGTGAGGATACGCAGTATTTT.

This rearrangement joins TRBV25-1 to TRBJ2-5, with D hard to call. Looked up from germline, CDR1 is MGHDK and CDR2 is SYGVNS. V was clipped by 2 bases and J by 5 bases, with 6 bases between them. The length of the CDR3 is 12 residues. DNA for the CDR3: TGTGCCAGCAGTGAAGGGGTTGAGACCCAGTACTTC. It specifies CASSEGVETQYF. The full variable domain, rest sourced from reference TRBV25-1 and TRBJ2-5, is EADIYQTPRYLVIGTGKKITLECSQTMGHDKMYWYQQDPGMELHLIHYSYGVNSTEKGDLSSESTVSRIRTEHFPLTLESARPSHTSQYLCASSEGVETQYFGPGTRLLVL.

The chain links TRBV7-9 to TRBJ1-1; TRBD1 matches at 11 bases. V shed 5 bases, J shed 1 base, and the junction held 9 bases outside the gene matches. This CDR3 contains 17 residues. Germline V CDR1 and CDR2: SEHNR, FQNEAQ (reference sequence). This CDR3 reads CASSMDRGLSSNTEAFF. In nucleotides, the CDR3 is TGTGCCAGCAGCATGGACAGGGGGCTGTCTTCGAACACTGAAGCTTTCTTT.

J is TRBJ1-1 and V is TRBV20-1; D may be TRBD1 (5 bases). The CDR3 extends over 12 amino acids. V shed 5 bases and J shed 3 bases, with 10 bases lying between them. Looked up from germline, CDR1 is DFQATT and CDR2 is SNEGSKA (reference sequence). Here the CDR3 reads CSAEGRDTEAFF. The CDR3 DNA follows: TGCAGTGCTGAGGGCAGGGACACTGAAGCTTTCTTT.

The V call is TRBV27, the J call TRBJ2-7; the match to TRBD2 covers 10 bases. V shed 6 bases, J shed 6 bases, and the junction held 8 bases outside the gene matches. The CDR3 is 14 amino acids. From germline, CDR1 is MNHEY and CDR2 SMNVEV (reference sequence). The CDR3 coding sequence is TGTGCCAGCAGGTCTAGCGGGGGAATTTTCGAGCAGTACTTC. This codes for CASRSSGGIFEQYF.

This clonotype was observed a handful of times. The rearrangement links TRBV4-2 to TRBJ2-3; 8 bases line up with TRBD2. With 3 bases clipped from V and 6 bases from J, the junction kept 8 bases outside the gene matches. CDR1 LGHNA and CDR2 YNFKEQ come from the germline V gene. The CDR3 runs to 15 residues. DNA for the CDR3: TGTGCCAGCAGCCAGGCTACGGGGGGGGGTGATACGCAGTATTTT. It yields the protein CASSQATGGGDTQYF.

The chain carries TRBV4-1 and TRBJ1-5, with D possibly TRBD1 on 6 matching bases. This CDR3 is 13 amino acids long. Germline V gene sequence: CDR1 MGHRA, CDR2 YSYEKL. Trimming shortened V by 0 bases and J by 15 bases, and 15 bases separated the two germline ends. The CDR3 sequence is CASSQDLDRNTHF. The CDR3, as DNA: TGCGCCAGCAGCCAAGATCTGGACAGAAATACGCATTTT.

This rearrangement joins TRBV7-6 to TRBJ2-7; D is tentatively TRBD1 or TRBD2 (8 bases each). Trimming left V 1 base short and J 11 bases short, with 15 bases between. The CDR3 extends over 13 amino acids. Germline loops: CDR1 SGHVS, CDR2 FNYEAQ. The DNA of the CDR3 is TGTGCCAGCAGCTTAGGACGGGGGGGACAGGAGTACTTC. It yields the protein CASSLGRGGQEYF.

This clonotype occurred a few times. The CDR3 sequence is CAISEDGALYGYTF. CDR3 coding DNA: TGTGCCATCAGTGAGGACGGAGCGTTATATGGCTACACCTTC. This chain connects TRBV10-3 to TRBJ1-2; D is ambiguous. The CDR3 sequence is 14 residues long. In germline, CDR1 is ENHRY, CDR2 SYGVKD. With 2 bases removed from V and 5 bases from J, the gap between germline ends came to 12 bases.

This clonotype was recorded a few times. J is TRBJ1-2 and V is TRBV29-1, with TRBD1 identical over 9 bases. After removal of 8 bases from V and 6 bases from J, the junction contained 13 bases not matched to a gene. Germline V CDR1 and CDR2: SQVTM, ANQGSEA. CDR3 length: 14 residues. The CDR3: CSTDKGQGPNGYTF. As DNA, the CDR3 is TGCAGCACGGACAAGGGACAGGGCCCTAATGGCTACACCTTC.

This clonotype turned up a few times. The chain carries TRBV6-6 and TRBJ2-1; no reliable D call. V lost 8 bases, J lost 6 bases, and 14 bases lay in between. CDR1 is MNHNY and CDR2 is SVGAGI in the germline V gene (reference sequence). The CDR3 consists of 13 residues. The CDR3 region has the DNA TGTGCCAGCGGCGAGGTCCGCGGCAATGAGCAGTTCTTC. This codes for CASGEVRGNEQFF.

In its sample, this clonotype was seen once. CDR3 loop: CSAVRLAGGQHEQYF. In DNA, the CDR3 is TGCAGCGCTGTTCGCCTAGCGGGGGGGCAGCATGAGCAGTACTTC. V and J are TRBV29-1 and TRBJ2-5; 12 bases fit TRBD2. Germline V gene sequence: CDR1 SQVTM, CDR2 ANQGSEA. The trim removed 7 bases at V and 11 bases at J, leaving 17 bases unmatched. The CDR3 runs 15 residues.

This clonotype has at least ten counts. The chain links TRBV10-3 to TRBJ2-7; D may be TRBD1 (5 bases). Germline V gives CDR1 ENHRY, CDR2 SYGVKD. CDR3 size: 16 residues. V dropped 2 bases and J dropped 0 bases, with 14 bases sitting between them. The CDR3 DNA sequence: TGTGCCATCAGTGAGCTTGACAGCCCAAGCTCCTACGAGCAGTACTTC. Its protein is CAISELDSPSSYEQYF.

J is TRBJ2-7 and V is TRBV4-1, with D possibly TRBD1 on 5 matching bases. V lost 1 base, J lost 2 bases, and 12 bases lay in between. Germline V gives CDR1 MGHRA, CDR2 YSYEKL. The CDR3 is made up of 15 amino acids. In DNA form, the CDR3 reads TGCGCCAGCAGCCAAGGACAGTCAGAACCCTACGAGCAGTACTTC. Translated: CASSQGQSEPYEQYF.

The V call is TRBV29-1, the J call TRBJ2-5; 10 bases match TRBD2. CDR1 SQVTM and CDR2 ANQGSEA come from the germline V gene. This CDR3 is built from 16 residues. J was trimmed by 4 bases and V by 6 bases; bases with no gene match: 14. The CDR3 sequence is CSVLGVASGGLETQYF. CDR3 coding DNA: TGCAGCGTCCTTGGGGTGGCTAGCGGGGGTCTAGAGACCCAGTACTTC.

This sequence joins TRBV7-2 and TRBJ1-2; 8 bases align to TRBD1. This CDR3 has 14 residues. V was clipped by 2 bases and J by 7 bases; unmatched bases: 6. Germline loops: CDR1 SGHTA, CDR2 FQGNSA. CDR3 sequence reads: CASSLIAGGTGYTF. The CDR3 bases are TGTGCCAGCAGCTTAATCGCAGGGGGCACTGGCTACACCTTC.

The chain couples TRBV28 to TRBJ2-7, with TRBD1 matching 9 bases. CDR3 length: 11 amino acids. The V segment lost 8 bases and the J segment 6 bases; nucleotides outside the gene matches: 2. CDR1 is MDHEN, CDR2 SYDVKM, per germline. CDR3 DNA sequence: TGTGCCAGCGGGACAGGGACCGAGCAGTACTTC. Protein: CASGTGTEQYF.

V is TRBV4-1 and J is TRBJ2-2, with unresolved D. This CDR3 is built from 15 residues. The V end lost 0 bases, the J end lost 7 bases, and 12 bases lay between the germline ends. Germline V gives CDR1 MGHRA, CDR2 YSYEKL. The CDR3 DNA sequence: TGCGCCAGCAGCCAAGAGGTAGCAGGTAGCGGGGAGCTGTTTTTT. The encoded protein is CASSQEVAGSGELFF.

The CDR3 DNA reads as TGTGCCAGCAGCCCACAGACTAGTTCCGGGGAGCTGTTTTTT. This encodes CASSPQTSSGELFF. V is TRBV5-5 and J is TRBJ2-2, with D perhaps matching TRBD2 (6 bases). Germline assignment: CDR1 SGHKS and CDR2 YYEKEE (reference sequence). The V gene lost 4 bases and the J gene lost 6 bases, with 13 bases spanning the gap. The CDR3 sequence is 14 residues long.

The rearrangement uses TRBV5-1 and TRBJ2-2, with 8 bases identical to TRBD1. V gave up 6 bases and J gave up 5 bases; unmatched junction bases: 9. CDR3 length: 15 residues. Looked up from germline, CDR1 is SGHRS and CDR2 is YFSETQ. This CDR3 reads CASTRGQGPTGELFF. In DNA, the CDR3 is TGCGCCAGCACCCGAGGACAGGGTCCAACCGGGGAGCTGTTTTTT.

This clonotype was counted only a few times. The J gene is TRBJ1-2, the V gene TRBV2; no definite D call. The CDR3 has 15 amino acids. V gave up 2 bases and J gave up 0 bases, with 10 bases separating them. CDR1 is SNHLY, CDR2 FYNNEI, per germline. The CDR3 protein is CASSEQALANYGYTF. The DNA for the CDR3 is TGTGCCAGCAGTGAACAGGCCCTCGCTAACTATGGCTACACCTTC.

V gene TRBV30 combines with J gene TRBJ2-1; 10 nucleotides agree with TRBD1. Trimming at V came to 4 bases and at J to 4 bases, leaving 7 bases not matched to a gene. From germline, CDR1 is GTSNPN and CDR2 SVGIG (reference sequence). The CDR3 length is 15 residues. Here the CDR3 reads CAWIDRGPFYNEQFF. The CDR3 DNA reads TGTGCCTGGATTGACAGGGGGCCCTTTTACAATGAGCAGTTCTTC. The entire variable domain, with the rest obtained from reference TRBV30 and TRBJ2-1, is as follows: SQTIHQWPATLVQPVGSPLSLECTVEGTSNPNLYWYRQAAGRGLQLLFYSVGIGQISSEVPQNLSASRPQDRQFILSSKKLLLSDSGFYLCAWIDRGPFYNEQFFGPGTRLTVL.

This clonotype was detected only a few times. The V and J genes are TRBV15 and TRBJ2-3; 9 bases align to TRBD2. The CDR3 length is 15 residues. Germline-derived CDR1 and CDR2 are LNHNV and YYDKDF (reference sequence). Trimming at V came to 3 bases and at J to 0 bases, leaving 1 base not matched to a gene. The CDR3 is CATSSLAGSTDTQYF. The CDR3 region has the DNA TGTGCCACCAGCAGTCTAGCGGGGAGCACAGATACGCAGTATTTT.